Given below is one T cell receptor (beta chain) in context. The data were obtained in a study of CD8 T cells in Susac syndrome. An amount of RNA that ranged from roughly 0.45 to 1 ug was reverse transcribed with random hexamers. TCRdb independently ran MiXCR on the immunoSEQ multiplex PCR reads; one entry per CDR3 protein. Altogether approximately 170,000 distinct CDR3 sequences are present, over 85% being singletons, with the ten largest covering around 0.13%. The study used healthy donors as controls matched for age and sex. The receptor was isolated from a human donor in good health. The sample taken for sequencing was CD4+ T cells from PBMCs.

The CDR3 protein is CASSAQTGALGEQYF. The CDR3 DNA reads as TGTGCCAGCAGCGCCCAAACAGGAGCGCTCGGGGAGCAGTACTTC. This chain joins TRBV9 and TRBJ2-7, with D perhaps matching TRBD1 (5 bases). Germline V lookup: CDR1 SGDLS, CDR2 YYNGEE. The CDR3 contains 15 residues. V was shortened by 3 bases and J by 7 bases, with 20 bases between the two germline ends.